These 13 T cell receptor beta chains were sequenced from one sample in a study of shared clonotypes between healthy human individuals. Profiled with immunoSEQ multiplex PCR; TCRdb holds only in-frame clones, not every one. The profile shows just over 2,000,000 clones, around 96% of them singletons. Terminally differentiated effector memory CD45RA+ cells were excluded by CCR7 positive selection of CD45RO-negative cells. Sequencing was done on a sample of naive CD8+ T cells sorted from blood. These receptors came from a man aged 18 to 30 in good health.

V usage is TRBV28 and J usage is TRBJ2-7, with unresolved D. Germline V lookup: CDR1 MDHEN, CDR2 SYDVKM. This CDR3 has 14 amino acids. The germline V and J ends were trimmed by 4 bases and 0 bases, with 10 bases remaining between them. CDR3 nucleotides: TGTGCCAGCAGTTGGGATTACCCCTCCTACGAGCAGTACTTC. Translated, it gives CASSWDYPSYEQYF.

This rearrangement joins TRBV5-6 to TRBJ2-7, with D unresolved. Germline V gene lookup returns CDR1 SGHDT and CDR2 YYEEEE. CDR3 size: 15 residues. V gave up 3 bases and J gave up 2 bases, with 15 bases separating them. CDR3 protein: CASSSQVEGPYEQYF. The CDR3 nucleotides are TGTGCCAGCAGCTCTCAGGTGGAAGGTCCCTACGAGCAGTACTTC.

V is TRBV4-1 and J is TRBJ1-5; D is ambiguous. This CDR3 comprises 13 residues. The germline V and J ends were trimmed by 4 bases and 5 bases, with 9 bases remaining between them. The germline V gene encodes CDR1 MGHRA and CDR2 YSYEKL. CDR3 sequence (DNA): TGCGCCAGCAGCCCCCAACCGGATCAGCCCCAGCATTTT. Translation gives CASSPQPDQPQHF.

The chain carries TRBV15 and TRBJ1-2, with a possible D match to TRBD1 (5 bases). The CDR3 is 17 amino acids. CDR1 is LNHNV, CDR2 YYDKDF, per germline (reference sequence). V was clipped by 5 bases and J by 0 bases, with 19 bases between them. The CDR3, as DNA: TGTGCCACCAGCGAATCACTTGGGGCCGCAGCTAACTATGGCTACACCTTC. Amino acid sequence: CATSESLGAAANYGYTF.

This clone was detected a few times. The same CDR3 can be traced to other DNA sequences in this sample. J is TRBJ2-7 and V is TRBV5-1; D might be TRBD1 (6 bases). This CDR3 has 13 residues. Between the trimmed V and J ends, which lost 2 bases and 2 bases, there was a span of 8 bases. The V gene's germline CDR1 is SGHRS and CDR2 YFSETQ. The CDR3 here is CASSLTGPYEQYF. CDR3 nucleotides: TGCGCCAGCAGCTTAACAGGGCCCTACGAGCAGTACTTC.

The chain recombines TRBV11-2 with TRBJ2-4; D not resolved. This CDR3 contains 19 residues. Germline CDR1 is SGHAT and CDR2 is FQNNGV. The V end was cut by 3 bases, the J end by 0 bases, with 21 bases between. The DNA for the CDR3 is TGTGCCAGCAGCTTTACAAGGGCAATAGGAAGTCTAGCCAAAAACATTCAGTACTTC. As protein: CASSFTRAIGSLAKNIQYF.

The chain uses TRBV19 and TRBJ2-2; 8 positions agree with TRBD1. The CDR3 runs 14 residues. V shed 7 bases, J shed 3 bases, and the junction held 4 bases outside the gene matches. Germline assignment: CDR1 LNHDA and CDR2 SQIVND (reference sequence). CDR3 sequence reads: CASTWTGYTGELFF. The CDR3 DNA sequence: TGTGCCAGTACTTGGACAGGGTACACCGGGGAGCTGTTTTTT.

The chain links TRBV11-2 to TRBJ1-3; D possibly corresponds to TRBD1 (6 bases). CDR1 and CDR2 from the germline V gene are SGHAT and FQNNGV. The CDR3 runs 14 residues. V lost 3 bases to trimming and J lost 0 bases, with 6 bases between them. CDR3 protein: CASSLDSSGNTIYF. CDR3 nucleotide sequence: TGTGCCAGCAGCTTGGACAGCTCTGGAAACACCATATATTTT. Combining the CDR3 with reference TRBV11-2 and TRBJ1-3 gives the whole variable domain EAGVAQSPRYKIIEKRQSVAFWCNPISGHATLYWYQQILGQGPKLLIQFQNNGVVDDSQLPKDRFSAERLKGVDSTLKIQPAKLEDSAVYLCASSLDSSGNTIYFGEGSWLTVV.

The gene calls are TRBV7-9 and TRBJ1-1, with D uncertain. CDR3 length equals 13 residues. The germline V gene has CDR1 SEHNR and CDR2 FQNEAQ (reference sequence). The germline V and J ends were trimmed by 1 base and 3 bases, with 6 bases remaining between them. The CDR3 sequence: CASSLGRHTEAFF. In DNA, the CDR3 is TGTGCCAGCAGCTTAGGGAGGCACACTGAAGCTTTCTTT. The whole variable domain, remainder taken from reference TRBV7-9 and TRBJ1-1, is DTGVSQNPRHKITKRGQNVTFRCDPISEHNRLYWYRQTLGQGPEFLTYFQNEAQLEKSRLLSDRFSAERPKGSFSTLEIQRTEQGDSAMYLCASSLGRHTEAFFGQGTRLTVV.

The rearrangement links TRBV5-8 to TRBJ2-1, with D possibly matching TRBD2 (5 bases). V shed 6 bases and J shed 0 bases, with 22 bases lying between them. The CDR3 is 18 residues long. The V gene's germline CDR1 is SGHTS and CDR2 YDEGEE. The DNA of the CDR3 is TGTGCCAGCATCTCCGAGGACCTAGCTGGATACTCCTACAATGAGCAGTTCTTC. Protein sequence: CASISEDLAGYSYNEQFF.

The chain links TRBV11-2 to TRBJ2-2; 8 bases line up with TRBD1. With V trimmed by 5 bases and J by 3 bases, 11 bases remained unmatched. CDR1 and CDR2 from the germline V gene are SGHAT and FQNNGV. There are 17 residues in the CDR3. For the CDR3, the DNA is TGTGCCAGCAGCCGGGAGAGCAGGGGGCCCGACACCGGGGAGCTGTTTTTT. Residues: CASSRESRGPDTGELFF.

With respect to this clone: Other DNA sequences from this sample encode an identical CDR3 as well. The chain recombines TRBV6-5 with TRBJ2-2; a possible D gene is TRBD2 (5 bases). The V end was cut by 2 bases, the J end by 0 bases, with 10 bases between. The CDR3 runs 16 residues. CDR1 and CDR2 from the germline V gene are MNHEY and SVGAGI. The CDR3 loop reads CASSYVGDPNTGELFF. DNA of the CDR3: TGTGCCAGCAGTTACGTCGGGGATCCGAACACCGGGGAGCTGTTTTTT.

This sequence joins TRBV28 and TRBJ2-2; a possible D gene is TRBD2 (5 bases). In germline, CDR1 is MDHEN, CDR2 SYDVKM. The CDR3 spans 16 residues. V gave up 5 bases and J gave up 3 bases, with 16 bases separating them. CDR3 region: CASSPAVARDTGELFF. DNA of the CDR3: TGTGCCAGCAGTCCGGCGGTAGCGCGGGACACCGGGGAGCTGTTTTTT.